This TCR beta chain was captured by sequencing in a study of blood T cell repertoires in COVID-19. Study details: From the United States, Italy and Spain came samples of acute and convalescent COVID-19. PBMCs, B-cell-depleted T cells, or T cells were the source of the cDNA or gDNA that made up the material.

Original processing notes: Estimates of nucleated cell counts were drawn from the amplification of reference gene primers. The data were produced by immunoSEQ multiplex PCR, yet TCRdb's version contains in-frame clones alone and is incomplete. The V and J calls and the clone size are those of that table, but D and trimming were determined from the DNA. This sample yields hundreds of thousands of clones, of which 75% to 90% are seen a single time; about 7.1% belongs to the top ten. In Seattle, patients joined the study during active infection and were tracked longitudinally. Germline lookup yields CDR1 MNHEY and CDR2 SMNVEV (reference sequence). V gave up 2 bases and J gave up 4 bases; unmatched junction bases: 10. There are 17 residues in the CDR3. This clone was seen only a few times.

This clonotype was sampled from a woman aged 55-70 years with COVID-19, enrolled during active disease. The specimen was peripheral blood. This rearrangement joins TRBV27 to TRBJ1-2; 10 bases map to TRBD1. The CDR3, as DNA: TGTGCCAGCAGTTTAAGGGGACAGGGGTGGTATCGCTATGGCTACACCTTC. It encodes CASSLRGQGWYRYGYTF.